The 5 T cell receptor beta chains listed next were all sequenced from one sample in a study of blood T cell repertoires in COVID-19. The table came from immunoSEQ multiplex PCR; TCRdb's copy has only in-frame clones and leaves some out. This sample yields over 45,000 clones, of which approximately 80% are seen a single time; roughly 6.7% belongs to the top ten. Sequenced input: peripheral blood. These receptors came from a man in his sixties with acute or convalescent COVID-19.

The J gene is TRBJ2-2, the V gene TRBV30, with TRBD1 identical over 9 bases. The CDR3 is made up of 18 amino acids. Per the germline V gene, CDR1 is GTSNPN and CDR2 is SVGIG (reference sequence). The V segment lost 7 bases and the J segment 2 bases; nucleotides outside the gene matches: 17. The CDR3 DNA reads as TGTGCCTCCCCCGGGACAGGGCCGTTAGGTGGTAACACCGGGGAGCTGTTTTTT. Translating gives CASPGTGPLGGNTGELFF.

The V and J genes are TRBV3-1 (or the pseudogene TRBV3-2) and TRBJ1-1; 10 bases fit TRBD1. Trimming at V came to 1 base and at J to 8 bases, leaving 7 bases not matched to a gene. Per the germline V gene, CDR1 is LGHDT and CDR2 is YNNKEL (reference sequence). This CDR3 is 15 amino acids long. The CDR3 DNA is TGTGCCAGCAGCCAAGTTAGTGGGACAGGGGAGGAAGCTTTCTTT. Translation gives CASSQVSGTGEEAFF.

The chain links TRBV20-1 to TRBJ1-1; tentatively, D is TRBD1 (5 bases). The CDR3 has 12 residues. Looked up from germline, CDR1 is DFQATT and CDR2 is SNEGSKA (reference sequence). V dropped 3 bases and J dropped 3 bases, with 8 bases sitting between them. CDR3 DNA sequence: TGCAGTGCTAGTAAGGGGCACACTGAAGCTTTCTTT. Protein product: CSASKGHTEAFF.

In this sample, this clone turned up a few times. CDR3 in amino acids: CASSKGLAGLETQYF. The CDR3 DNA sequence: TGTGCCAGCAGCAAAGGGCTAGCGGGGCTGGAGACCCAGTACTTC. The chain joins TRBV7-3 to TRBJ2-5; TRBD2 matches at 9 bases. The V gene's germline CDR1 is SGHTA and CDR2 FQGTGA. V lost 5 bases to trimming and J lost 5 bases; unmatched junction nucleotides: 9. This CDR3 spans 15 amino acids.

The count of this clone is one. V usage is TRBV19 and J usage is TRBJ2-1; tentatively, D is TRBD2 (7 bases). The CDR3 has 13 amino acids. V was cut by 3 bases and J by 6 bases, with 9 bases left in between. The germline CDR1 and CDR2 sequences are LNHDA and SQIVND (reference sequence). CDR3 amino acids: CASSIAGANEQFF. CDR3 DNA: TGTGCCAGTAGTATCGCGGGGGCCAATGAGCAGTTCTTC.